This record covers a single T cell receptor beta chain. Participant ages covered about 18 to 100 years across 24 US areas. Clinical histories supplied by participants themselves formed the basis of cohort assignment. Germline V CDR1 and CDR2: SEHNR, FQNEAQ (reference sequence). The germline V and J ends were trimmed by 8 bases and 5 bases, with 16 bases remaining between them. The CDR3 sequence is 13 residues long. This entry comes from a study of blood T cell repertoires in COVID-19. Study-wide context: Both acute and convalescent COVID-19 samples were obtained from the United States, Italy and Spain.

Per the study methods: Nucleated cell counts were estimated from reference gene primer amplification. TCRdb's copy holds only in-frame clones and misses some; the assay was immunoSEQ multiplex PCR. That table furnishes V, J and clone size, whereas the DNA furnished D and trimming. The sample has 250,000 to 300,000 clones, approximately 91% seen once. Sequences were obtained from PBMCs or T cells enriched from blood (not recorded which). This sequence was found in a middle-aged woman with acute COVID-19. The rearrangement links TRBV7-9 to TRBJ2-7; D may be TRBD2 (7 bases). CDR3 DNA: TGTGCCAGCGGACCGGGCGGGGGCCACGAGCAGTACTTC. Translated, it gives CASGPGGGHEQYF.